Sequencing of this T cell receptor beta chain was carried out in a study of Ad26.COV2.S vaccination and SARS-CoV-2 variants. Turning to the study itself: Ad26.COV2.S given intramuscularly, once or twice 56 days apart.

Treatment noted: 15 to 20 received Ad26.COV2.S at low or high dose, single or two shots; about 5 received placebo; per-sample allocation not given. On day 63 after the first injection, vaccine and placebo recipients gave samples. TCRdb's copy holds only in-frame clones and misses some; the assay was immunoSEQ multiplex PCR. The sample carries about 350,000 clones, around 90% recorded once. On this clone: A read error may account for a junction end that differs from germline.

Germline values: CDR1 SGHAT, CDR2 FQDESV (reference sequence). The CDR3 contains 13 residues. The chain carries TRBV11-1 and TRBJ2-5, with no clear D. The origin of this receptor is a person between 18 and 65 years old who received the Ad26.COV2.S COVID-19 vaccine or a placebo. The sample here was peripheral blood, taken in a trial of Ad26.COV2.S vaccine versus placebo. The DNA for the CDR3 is TGTGCCAGCAGCATAGCCGCGACGAACGCCCAGTACTTC. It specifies CASSIAATNAQYF.